This T cell receptor beta chain was captured in a study of cytomegalovirus exposure and HLA in healthy donors. The germline gives CDR1 SEHNR, CDR2 FQNEAQ (reference sequence). V gave up 2 bases and J gave up 7 bases, with 3 bases separating them. This CDR3 has 12 residues. Some clones are missing from TCRdb's copy, which holds only in-frame ones; the method was immunoSEQ multiplex PCR. The sample consists of some 60,000 clones, around 95% of them appearing once. The TCR originated in a man aged 18 to 30 in good health and CMV-seropositive. Sequenced sample: PBMCs. The chain recombines TRBV7-9 with TRBJ1-6; D gene ambiguous. CDR3 residues: CASSLQNSPLHF. Written as DNA, the CDR3 is TGTGCCAGCAGCTTACAAAATTCACCCCTCCACTTT. The full variable domain, rest sourced from reference TRBV7-9 and TRBJ1-6, is DTGVSQNPRHKITKRGQNVTFRCDPISEHNRLYWYRQTLGQGPEFLTYFQNEAQLEKSRLLSDRFSAERPKGSFSTLEIQRTEQGDSAMYLCASSLQNSPLHFGNGTRLTVT.